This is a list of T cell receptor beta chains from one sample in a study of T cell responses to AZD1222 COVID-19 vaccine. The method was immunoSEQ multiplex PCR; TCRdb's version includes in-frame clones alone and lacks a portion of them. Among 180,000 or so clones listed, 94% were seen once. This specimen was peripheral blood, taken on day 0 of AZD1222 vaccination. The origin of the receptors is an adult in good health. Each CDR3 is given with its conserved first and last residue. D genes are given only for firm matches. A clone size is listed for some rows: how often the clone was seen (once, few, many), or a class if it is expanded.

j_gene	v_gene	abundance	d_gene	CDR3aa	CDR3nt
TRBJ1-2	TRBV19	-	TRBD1	CASSPDRDSYGYTF	TGTGCCAGTAGTCCTGACAGGGATAGCTATGGCTACACCTTC
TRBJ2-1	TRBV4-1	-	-	CASLLPRGHDEQFF	TGCGCCAGCCTTCTCCCCCGAGGACACGATGAGCAGTTCTTC
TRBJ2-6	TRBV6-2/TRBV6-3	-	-	CASSYTLTSGANVLTF	TGTGCCAGCAGTTATACACTTACCTCTGGGGCCAACGTCCTGACTTTC
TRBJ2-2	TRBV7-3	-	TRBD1	CASSSRQGDTGELFF	TGTGCCAGCAGCAGTCGACAGGGGGATACCGGGGAGCTGTTTTTT
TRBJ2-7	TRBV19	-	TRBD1	CASSDRGPYEQYF	TGTGCCAGTAGTGACAGGGGGCCTTACGAGCAGTACTTC
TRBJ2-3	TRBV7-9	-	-	CASSYWDSTDTQYF	TGTGCCAGCAGCTACTGGGACTCCACAGATACGCAGTATTTT
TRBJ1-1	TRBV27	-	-	CASSLTPLRGRGTEAFF	TGTGCCAGCAGTTTAACCCCCCTACGGGGGCGCGGCACTGAAGCTTTCTTT
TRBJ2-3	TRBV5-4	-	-	CASSFVGASPDTQYF	TGTGCCAGCAGCTTCGTTGGCGCTTCCCCAGATACGCAGTATTTT
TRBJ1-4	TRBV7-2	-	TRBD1	CASSPRQGRKLFF	TGTGCCAGCAGCCCTCGACAGGGAAGAAAACTGTTTTTT
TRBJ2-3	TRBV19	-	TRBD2	CASSRGGPLTDTQYF	TGTGCCAGTAGTCGGGGGGGGCCTCTCACAGATACGCAGTATTTT
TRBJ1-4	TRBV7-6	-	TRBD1	CASSLLHPGQGGEKLFF	TGTGCCAGCAGCCTCCTACACCCGGGACAGGGGGGGGAAAAACTGTTTTTT
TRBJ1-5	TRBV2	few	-	CASRGPNQPQHF	TGTGCCAGCAGGGGACCCAATCAGCCCCAGCATTTT
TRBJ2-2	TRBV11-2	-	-	CASSPLDYPESHTGELFF	TGTGCCAGCAGCCCACTCGATTACCCGGAGTCCCACACCGGGGAGCTGTTTTTT
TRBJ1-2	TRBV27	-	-	CASRALSNYGYTF	TGTGCCAGCCGGGCCCTCTCTAACTATGGCTACACCTTC
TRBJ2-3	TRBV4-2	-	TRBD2	CASSQDSGDGTDTQYF	TGTGCCAGCAGCCAAGATAGCGGGGACGGCACAGATACGCAGTATTTT
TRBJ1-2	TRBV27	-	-	CASSPPGAYGYTF	TGTGCCAGCAGTCCCCCGGGGGCCTATGGCTACACCTTC
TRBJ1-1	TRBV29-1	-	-	CSVFKVHEAFF	TGCAGCGTTTTTAAGGTTCATGAAGCTTTCTTT
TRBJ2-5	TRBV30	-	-	CAWGGETQYF	TGTGCCTGGGGTGGAGAGACCCAGTACTTC
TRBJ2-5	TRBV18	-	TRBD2	CASSPGLGETQYF	TGTGCCAGCTCACCGGGACTAGGAGAGACCCAGTACTTC
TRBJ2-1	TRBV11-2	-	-	CASGFVYNEQFF	TGTGCCAGCGGGTTTGTCTACAATGAGCAGTTCTTC
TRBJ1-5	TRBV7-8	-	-	CASSFGRTQKPQHF	TGTGCCAGCAGCTTCGGTCGCACCCAGAAGCCCCAGCATTTT
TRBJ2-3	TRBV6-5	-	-	CASRTRDTQYF	TGTGCCAGCCGCACCCGGGATACGCAGTATTTT
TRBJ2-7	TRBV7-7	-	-	CTSSPGGPSEQYF	TGTACCAGCAGCCCTGGGGGGCCGAGCGAGCAGTACTTC
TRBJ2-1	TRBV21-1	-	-	CASNEQFF	TGTGCCAGCAATGAGCAGTTCTTC
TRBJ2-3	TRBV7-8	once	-	CASSLKFSLGTDTQYF	TGTGCCAGCAGCTTAAAGTTCTCATTAGGGACAGATACGCAGTATTTT
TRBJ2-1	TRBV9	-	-	CASRDNPMSSYNEQFF	TGTGCCAGCAGGGATAACCCCATGAGCTCCTACAATGAGCAGTTCTTC
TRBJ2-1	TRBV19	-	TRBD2	CASSIAGVRENREQFF	TGTGCCAGTAGTATAGCTGGGGTGCGGGAGAATCGAGAGCAGTTCTTC
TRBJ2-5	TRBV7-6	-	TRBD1	CASSPTRTGQETQYF	TGTGCCAGCAGCCCAACTCGGACAGGTCAAGAGACCCAGTACTTC
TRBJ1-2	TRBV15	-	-	CATSRDRDGYGYTF	TGTGCCACCAGCAGAGATCGGGACGGCTATGGCTACACCTTC
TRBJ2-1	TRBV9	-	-	CASSVSAVGALNEQFF	TGTGCCAGCAGCGTATCGGCGGTGGGTGCGTTGAATGAGCAGTTCTTC
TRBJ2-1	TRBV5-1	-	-	CASSGSSRRGDEQFF	TGCGCCAGCAGCGGATCTAGTAGGAGGGGCGATGAGCAGTTCTTC
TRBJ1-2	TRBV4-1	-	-	CASSHPSFGGYTF	TGCGCCAGCAGCCACCCTTCTTTTGGAGGCTACACCTTC
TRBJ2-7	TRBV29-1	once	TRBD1	CSVNRGPHEQYF	TGCAGCGTTAACAGGGGGCCACACGAGCAGTACTTC
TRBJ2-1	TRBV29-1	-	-	CSVQAVSPEQFF	TGCAGCGTTCAGGCGGTCTCCCCTGAGCAGTTCTTC
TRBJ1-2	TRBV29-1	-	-	CSVDTNYGYTF	TGCAGCGTTGACACTAACTATGGCTACACCTTC
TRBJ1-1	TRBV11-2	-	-	CASSAGINTEAFF	TGTGCCAGCAGCGCCGGGATTAACACTGAAGCTTTCTTT
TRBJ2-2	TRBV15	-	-	CATSREEGLNTGELFF	TGTGCCACCAGCAGAGAGGAGGGGTTAAACACCGGGGAGCTGTTTTTT
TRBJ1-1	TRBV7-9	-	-	CASSRGQVLRAFF	TGTGCCAGCAGCCGTGGGCAGGTGCTGAGGGCTTTCTTT
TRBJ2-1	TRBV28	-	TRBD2	CASSLSGRAYNEQFF	TGTGCCAGCAGTTTATCCGGGAGGGCCTACAATGAGCAGTTCTTC
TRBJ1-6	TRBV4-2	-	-	CASSQARGGSPLHF	TGTGCCAGCAGCCAAGCGCGGGGCGGTTCACCCCTCCACTTT
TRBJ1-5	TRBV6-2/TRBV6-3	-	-	CASSYVPREAQPQHF	TGTGCCAGCAGTTACGTCCCCAGGGAGGCACAGCCCCAGCATTTT